This T cell receptor beta chain was profiled in a study of blood T cell repertoires in COVID-19. Study in general: Samples representing acute and convalescent COVID-19 were sourced from the United States, Italy and Spain. PBMCs, B-cell-depleted T cells, or T cells were the source of the cDNA or gDNA that made up the material.

The ends were cut back, 8 bases at V and 4 bases at J, with 21 bases in the middle. The CDR3 has 15 residues. Germline V gene data show CDR1 as MNHEY and CDR2 as SVGAGI. Authors' methods: Estimates of nucleated cell counts were drawn from the amplification of reference gene primers. Data came from immunoSEQ multiplex PCR; TCRdb stores just in-frame clones and leaves some out. V, J and clone size reflect that table, while D and trimming were determined from the DNA. The profile shows around 100,000 clones, roughly 84% of them singletons. As for this clone: Other DNA sequences in this sample translate to the same CDR3.

Sequencing was carried out using peripheral blood. This chain joins TRBV6-5 and TRBJ2-7; a possible D gene is TRBD2 (5 bases). The source of this sequence is a human donor in a cohort sampled during active COVID-19. The CDR3 loop reads CASRRGTSGSYEQYF. The CDR3 coding sequence is TGTGCCAGCCGTAGAGGAACTAGTGGCTCTTACGAGCAGTACTTC.